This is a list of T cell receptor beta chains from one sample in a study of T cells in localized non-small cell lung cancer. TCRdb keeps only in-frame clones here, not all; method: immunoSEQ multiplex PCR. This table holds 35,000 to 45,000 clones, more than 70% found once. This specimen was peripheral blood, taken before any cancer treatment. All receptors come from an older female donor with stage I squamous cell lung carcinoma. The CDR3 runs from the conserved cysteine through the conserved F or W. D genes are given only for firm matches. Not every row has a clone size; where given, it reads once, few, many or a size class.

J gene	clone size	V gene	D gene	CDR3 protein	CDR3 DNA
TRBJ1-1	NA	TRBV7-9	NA	CASSLALMNTEAFF	TGTGCCAGCAGCTTAGCTCTTATGAACACTGAAGCTTTCTTT
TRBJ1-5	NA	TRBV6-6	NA	CASSLLGQPQHF	TGTGCCAGCAGCCTCCTCGGTCAGCCCCAGCATTTT
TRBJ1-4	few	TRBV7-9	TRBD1	CASKGAEKLFF	TGTGCCAGCAAGGGGGCGGAAAAACTGTTTTTT
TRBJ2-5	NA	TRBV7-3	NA	CASSLSGGGTETQYF	TGTGCCAGCAGCTTAAGTGGGGGTGGTACGGAGACCCAGTACTTC
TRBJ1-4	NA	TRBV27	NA	CASSLKAPTDRHEKLFF	TGTGCCAGCAGTTTAAAAGCACCGACAGATCGGCATGAAAAACTGTTTTTT
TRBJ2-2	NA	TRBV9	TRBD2	CASSVDLAGLAGETGELFF	TGTGCCAGCAGCGTAGACTTAGCGGGACTAGCGGGAGAAACCGGGGAGCTGTTTTTT
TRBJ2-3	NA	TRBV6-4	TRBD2	CASSDGIAGEGDTQYF	TGTGCCAGCAGTGACGGAATAGCGGGAGAGGGAGATACGCAGTATTTT
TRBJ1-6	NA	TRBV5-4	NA	CASSLGGPGFPLHF	TGTGCCAGCAGCTTGGGAGGGCCGGGGTTTCCCCTCCACTTT
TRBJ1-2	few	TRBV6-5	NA	CASSYARGGSNYGYTF	TGTGCCAGCAGTTATGCGCGCGGGGGTTCTAACTATGGCTACACCTTC
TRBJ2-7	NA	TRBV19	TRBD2	CASSPGLAAPGSYEQYF	TGTGCCAGTAGCCCGGGACTAGCGGCCCCGGGCTCCTACGAGCAGTACTTC
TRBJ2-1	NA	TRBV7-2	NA	CASSSRPGVNEQFF	TGTGCCAGCAGCTCAAGGCCCGGAGTCAATGAGCAGTTCTTC
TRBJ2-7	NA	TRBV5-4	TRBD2	CASSHQGLAGGIGQYF	TGTGCCAGCAGCCACCAGGGACTAGCGGGAGGAATAGGGCAGTACTTC
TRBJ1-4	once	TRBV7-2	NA	CASSLGLTSGLVGEKLFF	TGTGCCAGCAGCTTAGGACTTACGTCGGGACTGGTCGGTGAAAAACTGTTTTTT
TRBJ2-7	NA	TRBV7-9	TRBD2	CASSLAGDREQYF	TGTGCCAGCAGTTTAGCGGGAGATCGCGAGCAGTACTTC
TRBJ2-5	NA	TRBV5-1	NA	CASSLDSDSYFFATQYF	TGCGCCAGCAGCTTGGATTCGGACTCGTATTTTTTTGCGACCCAGTACTTC
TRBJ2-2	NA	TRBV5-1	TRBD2	CASSLLLAGAGELFF	TGCGCCAGCAGCTTGCTGCTAGCGGGAGCAGGGGAGCTGTTTTTT
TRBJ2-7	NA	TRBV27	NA	CASSLGTGLHEQYF	TGTGCCAGCAGTTTAGGTACAGGTCTCCACGAGCAGTACTTC
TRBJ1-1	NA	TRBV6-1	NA	CASSPKGVGTEAFF	TGTGCCAGCAGCCCCAAGGGGGTGGGGACTGAAGCTTTCTTT
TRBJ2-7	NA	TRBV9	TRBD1	CASSVGGQGTYEQYF	TGTGCCAGCAGCGTAGGGGGACAGGGAACCTACGAGCAGTACTTC
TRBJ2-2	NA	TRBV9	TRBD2	CASSVGLAGFTGELFF	TGTGCCAGCAGCGTAGGACTAGCGGGATTCACCGGGGAGCTGTTTTTT
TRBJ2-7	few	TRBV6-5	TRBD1	CASSSSGTGGEQYF	TGTGCCAGCAGTTCCTCCGGGACAGGGGGCGAGCAGTACTTC
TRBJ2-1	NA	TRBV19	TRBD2	CASKEIAGVSYNEQFF	TGTGCCAGTAAGGAAATAGCGGGGGTCTCCTACAATGAGCAGTTCTTC
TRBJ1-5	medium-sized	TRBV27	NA	CASSITVNQPQHF	TGTGCCAGCAGTATCACGGTCAATCAGCCCCAGCATTTT
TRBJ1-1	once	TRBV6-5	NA	CASSYSGGSALTEAFF	TGTGCCAGCAGTTACTCGGGGGGCTCGGCCCTCACTGAAGCTTTCTTT
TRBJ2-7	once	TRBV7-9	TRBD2	CASNRAGEEEQYF	TGTGCCAGCAACCGGGCGGGAGAAGAGGAGCAGTACTTC
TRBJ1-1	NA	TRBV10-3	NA	CAISVGPMSTEAFF	TGTGCCATCAGTGTTGGGCCTATGAGCACTGAAGCTTTCTTT
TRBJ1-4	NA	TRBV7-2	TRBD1	CASSDRTGRIGKLFF	TGTGCCAGCAGCGATAGGACAGGGAGGATCGGGAAACTGTTTTTT
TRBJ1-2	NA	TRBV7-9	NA	CASSLRSGVGFSNYGYTF	TGTGCCAGCAGTTTAAGATCCGGCGTTGGGTTCTCGAACTATGGCTACACCTTC
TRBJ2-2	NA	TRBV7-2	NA	CASSLGGNANTGELFF	TGTGCCAGCAGCTTAGGCGGGAACGCGAACACCGGGGAGCTGTTTTTT
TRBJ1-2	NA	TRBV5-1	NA	CASSETGRSNYGYTF	TGCGCCAGCAGTGAGACGGGACGTTCTAACTATGGCTACACCTTC
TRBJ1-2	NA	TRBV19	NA	CASSLGREYGYTF	TGTGCCAGTAGTTTGGGCAGGGAGTATGGCTACACCTTC
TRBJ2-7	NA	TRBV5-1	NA	CASSLDGAYEQYF	TGCGCCAGCAGCTTAGACGGGGCCTACGAGCAGTACTTC
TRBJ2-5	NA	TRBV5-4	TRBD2	CASSLRGSGREETQYF	TGTGCCAGCAGCTTACGGGGTAGCGGGCGAGAAGAGACCCAGTACTTC
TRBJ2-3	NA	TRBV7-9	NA	CASSQGGRTYTDTQYF	TGTGCCAGCAGCCAGGGGGGAAGGACCTACACAGATACGCAGTATTTT
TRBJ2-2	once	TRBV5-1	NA	CASSFDTTATGELFF	TGCGCCAGCAGCTTTGATACGACGGCCACCGGGGAGCTGTTTTTT
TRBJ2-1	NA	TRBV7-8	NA	CASSLEPRGENEQFF	TGTGCCAGCAGCTTAGAACCAAGGGGAGAGAATGAGCAGTTCTTC
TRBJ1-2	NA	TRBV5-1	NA	CASSLKGDGYTF	TGCGCCAGCAGCTTGAAAGGGGACGGCTACACCTTC
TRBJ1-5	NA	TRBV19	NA	CASSKPGASNQPQHF	TGTGCCAGTAGTAAACCAGGGGCTAGCAATCAGCCCCAGCATTTT
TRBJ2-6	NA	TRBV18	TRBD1	CASRTGGGTGANVLTF	TGTGCCAGCCGGACAGGGGGAGGTACGGGGGCCAACGTCCTGACTTTC
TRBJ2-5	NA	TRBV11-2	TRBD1	CASSGQGEETQYF	TGTGCCAGCTCCGGACAGGGTGAAGAGACCCAGTACTTC
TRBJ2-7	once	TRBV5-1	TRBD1	CASSPGQGLEQYF	TGCGCCAGCTCCCCGGGACAGGGTCTCGAGCAGTACTTC
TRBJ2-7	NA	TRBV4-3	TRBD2	CASSQDQGSGTYEQYF	TGCGCCAGCAGCCAAGATCAGGGTAGCGGGACCTACGAGCAGTACTTC
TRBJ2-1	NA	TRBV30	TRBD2	CAWSVPSGNSYNEQFF	TGTGCCTGGAGTGTACCTAGCGGAAACTCCTACAATGAGCAGTTCTTC
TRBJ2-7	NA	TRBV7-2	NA	CASSSDSSSYEQYF	TGTGCCAGCAGCTCGGACTCTAGCTCCTACGAGCAGTACTTC
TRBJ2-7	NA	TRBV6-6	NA	CASRYGPYEQYF	TGTGCCAGCAGATATGGACCCTACGAGCAGTACTTC
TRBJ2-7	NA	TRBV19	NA	CASSTLAHPPYEQYF	TGTGCCAGTAGCACTCTAGCGCATCCCCCCTACGAGCAGTACTTC
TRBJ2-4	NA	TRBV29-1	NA	CSAHGDGNIQYF	TGCAGCGCCCATGGGGACGGGAACATTCAGTACTTC
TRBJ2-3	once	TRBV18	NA	CASSPSPLRTDTQYF	TGTGCCAGCTCACCTTCTCCCCTCAGGACAGATACGCAGTATTTT
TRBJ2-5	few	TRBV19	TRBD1	CASSILWDREETQYF	TGTGCCAGTAGTATTTTGTGGGACAGGGAGGAGACCCAGTACTTC
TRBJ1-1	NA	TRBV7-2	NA	CASSPPENTEAFF	TGTGCCAGCAGCCCTCCAGAGAACACTGAAGCTTTCTTT
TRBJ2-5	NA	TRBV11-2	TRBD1	CASSSLGTGKGETQYF	TGTGCCAGCAGCTCCTTAGGGACAGGGAAGGGAGAGACCCAGTACTTC
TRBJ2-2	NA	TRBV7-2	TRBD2	CASSRTSGYTGELFF	TGTGCCAGCAGCCGGACTAGCGGTTACACCGGGGAGCTGTTTTTT
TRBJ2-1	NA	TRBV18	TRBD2	CASSPPGRLAGASGAGQFF	TGTGCCAGCTCACCACCGGGCCGGCTAGCGGGAGCCAGCGGGGCGGGGCAGTTCTTC
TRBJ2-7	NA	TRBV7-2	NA	CASSLDSGSYEQYF	TGTGCCAGCAGCTTGGACAGCGGTTCCTACGAGCAGTACTTC
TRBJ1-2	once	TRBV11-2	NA	CASSPPYIIGYTF	TGTGCCAGCAGCCCCCCCTATATAATTGGCTACACCTTC